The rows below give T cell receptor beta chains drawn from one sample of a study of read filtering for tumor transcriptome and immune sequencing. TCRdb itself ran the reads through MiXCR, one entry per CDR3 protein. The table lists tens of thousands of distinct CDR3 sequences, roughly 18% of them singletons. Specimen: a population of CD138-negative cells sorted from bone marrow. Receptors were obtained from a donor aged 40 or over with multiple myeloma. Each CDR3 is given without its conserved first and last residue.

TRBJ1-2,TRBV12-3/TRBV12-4,ASRKGQTNYGYT
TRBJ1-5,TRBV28,ASSAGQGVQPQH
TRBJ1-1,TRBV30,AWSTRGDTEAF
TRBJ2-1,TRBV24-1,APTYNEQF
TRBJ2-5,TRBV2,ASSPRGIQGTQY
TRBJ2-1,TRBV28,ASSRLAGARYNEQF
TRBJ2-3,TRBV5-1,ASSSAPGADTQY
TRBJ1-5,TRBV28,ASSLPLGMGGNQPQH
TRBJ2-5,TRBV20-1,SAIYRLAGAETQY
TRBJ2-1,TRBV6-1,ASSESPSYNEQF
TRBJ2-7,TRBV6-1,ASNEAGAATSYEQY
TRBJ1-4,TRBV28,ASKSPGQGHEKLF
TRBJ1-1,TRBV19,ASSVGGRRNTEAF
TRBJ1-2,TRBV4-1,ATHSPGSNYGYT
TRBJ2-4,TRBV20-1,SANHPKASDGKNIQY
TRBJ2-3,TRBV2,ASMSADTQY
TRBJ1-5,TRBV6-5,ASSSFRGHNQPQH
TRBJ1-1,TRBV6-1,ASSVQERTEAF
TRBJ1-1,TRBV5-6,ASSQGGQNTEAF
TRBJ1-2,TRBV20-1,SARDPTGLGYT
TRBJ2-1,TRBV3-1,ASSQLLAGNNEQF
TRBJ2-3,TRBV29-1,SGGPGSTDTQY
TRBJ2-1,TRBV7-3,ASRSNSGRQNEQF
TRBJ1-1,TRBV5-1,ASSLARGQGTEAF
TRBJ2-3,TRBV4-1,ASSQERRGSSTDTQY
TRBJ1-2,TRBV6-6,ASSYIPGTGQGYT
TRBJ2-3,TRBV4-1,ASSLAGVGSDTQY
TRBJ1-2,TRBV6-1,ASNHPLGYGYN
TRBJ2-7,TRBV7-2,ASSPRTGSSYEQY
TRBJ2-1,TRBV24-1,ATSDVHEQF
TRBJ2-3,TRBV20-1,SATPESTDTQY
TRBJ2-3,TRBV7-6,ASSPGQAWDTQY
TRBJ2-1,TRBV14,ASSQVTRKQF
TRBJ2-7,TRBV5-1,ASSLDGSGGPYEQY
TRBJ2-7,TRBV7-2,ASSLGPAEQY
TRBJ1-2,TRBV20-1,SALEHYGYT
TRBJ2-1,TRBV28,ASREAGLEYNEQF
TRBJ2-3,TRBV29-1,SVEDHEQGATDTQY
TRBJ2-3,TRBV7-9,VSSFLTAEDTQY
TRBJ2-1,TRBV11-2,ASSPRAGQASNEQF
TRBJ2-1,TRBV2,TSSPERGGPNNEQF
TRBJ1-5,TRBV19,ASSTQAGNLNQPQH
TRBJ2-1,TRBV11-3,ASSLATNQNNEQF
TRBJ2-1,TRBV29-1,SVEAGLSSYNEQF